This T cell receptor (beta chain) was identified during a study of blood T cell repertoires in COVID-19. Overall study context: The samples span acute and convalescent COVID-19 from the United States, Italy and Spain.

Germline-derived CDR1 and CDR2 are MDHEN and SYDVKM. V gave up 7 bases and J gave up 0 bases, with 12 bases separating them. The CDR3 is 15 amino acids. The method was immunoSEQ multiplex PCR; TCRdb's version includes in-frame clones alone and lacks a portion of them. The data show under 55,000 clones, around 87% seen once. The material sequenced was peripheral blood. The rearrangement uses TRBV28 and TRBJ1-4; D possibly corresponds to TRBD1 (5 bases). This TCR was sampled from a woman of 80 years or more with COVID-19, enrolled during active disease. This chain's CDR3 is CASIPPGATNEKLFF. CDR3 nucleotides: TGTGCCAGCATACCTCCGGGGGCAACTAATGAAAAACTGTTTTTT.